The clone carrying this T cell receptor beta chain turned up a few times. The V gene end was trimmed by 8 bases and the J gene end by 2 bases; junction bases not matched to a gene: 13. Germline V gene data show CDR1 as WSHSY and CDR2 as SAAADI. CDR3 length equals 17 residues. The data were taken from a study of T-cell memory formation after mild COVID-19. TCRdb used MiXCR to reprocess the 5' RACE reads, holding one entry per CDR3 protein. The table includes fewer than 650,000 distinct CDR3 sequences, 15% to 20% detected once. This receptor was obtained from an adult woman who had mild COVID-19 (a few samples of this study predate the infection). Cell type and time point are not known. This chain connects TRBV10-2 to TRBJ2-5; 11 nucleotides align to TRBD1. Sample: PBMCs or a T cell subset sorted from them (not recorded which). The CDR3 DNA reads as TGCGCCAGCGGAGGGACAGGGGGATGGGTGGCACAAGAGACCCAGTACTTC. Its protein is CASGGTGGWVAQETQYF.